This T cell receptor beta chain was sequenced for a study of T cell responses to AZD1222 COVID-19 vaccine. The study's findings and limits: Nearly half of spike-specific TCRs reportedly target unmutated variant regions. Once two AZD1222 doses were given, Spike-specific TCR breadth and depth went up.

The data were produced by immunoSEQ multiplex PCR, yet TCRdb's version contains in-frame clones alone and is incomplete. This table holds tens of thousands of clones, less than 95% found once. A note on this clone: Its target is unknown.

This CDR3 spans 13 amino acids. In germline, CDR1 is SNHLY, CDR2 FYNNEI. With 6 bases removed from V and 7 bases from J, the gap between germline ends came to 14 bases. Pooling was applied to second doses at about 4 or about 12 weeks. The sequence was obtained from an adult who received the AZD1222 COVID-19 vaccine. The specimen comprised peripheral blood, sampled 28 days after the second AZD1222 dose. The V gene is TRBV2, the J gene TRBJ2-3; D gene uncertain. The CDR3 protein is CASRLDPSNTQYF. The CDR3 nucleotides are TGTGCCAGCAGGTTGGACCCCTCTAATACGCAGTATTTT.